This T cell receptor (beta chain) was documented in a study of cytomegalovirus exposure and HLA in healthy donors. Generated by immunoSEQ multiplex PCR, the TCRdb table keeps only in-frame clones and is missing some. The sample lists 60,000 to 75,000 clones, approximately 96% occurring once. The V gene end was trimmed by 3 bases and the J gene end by 4 bases; junction bases not matched to a gene: 23. Germline V lookup: CDR1 MGHRA, CDR2 YSYEKL. CDR3 size: 20 residues. Input material: PBMCs. This receptor was taken from a man aged 18 to 29 in good health and CMV-seronegative. The rearrangement uses TRBV4-1 and TRBJ2-5; TRBD2 agrees at 7 bases. Here the CDR3 reads CASSHLTRSSSGRSSETQYF. CDR3 sequence (DNA): TGCGCCAGCAGCCACCTAACACGATCGAGTAGCGGGCGGTCCTCAGAGACCCAGTACTTC.